These T cell receptor beta chains were read from a single sample in a study of blood T cell repertoires in COVID-19. The repertoire was sequenced with immunoSEQ multiplex PCR; TCRdb's copy has only in-frame clones and lacks some. The table shows some 140,000 clones, with roughly 84% occurring only once. Sequenced input: PBMCs or T cells enriched from blood (not recorded which). These receptors all come from a man in his forties with acute COVID-19. CDR3s include the opening cysteine and the closing phenylalanine or tryptophan. The D gene is left open where the match is weak. The size field is filled for only some rows; it gives once, few, many or a size class.

clone_size d_call j_call v_call cdr3_nt cdr3_aa
few TRBD1 TRBJ1-6 TRBV4-3 TGCGCCAGCAGCCAAGAAGCACAGGGGGCATCACCCCTCCACTTT CASSQEAQGASPLHF
few - TRBJ1-4 TRBV5-5 TGTGCCAGCACCATCACCCATGCCGGGGAAAACGAAAAACTGTTTTTT CASTITHAGENEKLFF
- - TRBJ2-6 TRBV28 TGTGCCAGCAGCCTCCTAGGGGCCAACGTCCTGACTTTC CASSLLGANVLTF
once TRBD2 TRBJ2-5 TRBV3-1/TRBV3-2 TGTGCCAGCTCCGAAGGGCTAGCGGGAGATATCCAGTACTTC CASSEGLAGDIQYF
- - TRBJ2-2 TRBV18 TGTGCCAGCTCACCGGCGGACACCGGGGAGCTGTTTTTT CASSPADTGELFF
- TRBD2 TRBJ2-5 TRBV3-1/TRBV3-2 TGTGCCAGCAGCCAAGATTTGCCTAGCGGGATCCAAGAGACCCAGTACTTC CASSQDLPSGIQETQYF
- - TRBJ2-3 TRBV5-4 TGTGCCAGCAGCTGGGGGGGGCGGGAGCTTAGAGATACGCAGTATTTT CASSWGGRELRDTQYF
few TRBD2 TRBJ2-1 TRBV10-2 TGCGCCAGTTGGACTAGCGGGAGTAATGAGCAGTTCTTC CASWTSGSNEQFF
- - TRBJ1-3 TRBV18 TGTGCCAGCTCACCACTGGCCCGCCTCGGAAACACCATATATTTT CASSPLARLGNTIYF
- - TRBJ2-7 TRBV5-1 TGCGCCAGCAGCTTGGGGGGCCAGATGTGGACCTACGAGCAGTACTTC CASSLGGQMWTYEQYF
- - TRBJ2-3 TRBV6-5 TGTGCCAGCAGTTACTCGATAGGCACAGATACGCAGTATTTT CASSYSIGTDTQYF
- - TRBJ2-1 TRBV29-1 TGCAGCGCACTTTTAGCGAGCTCCTACAATGAGCAGTTCTTC CSALLASSYNEQFF
- - TRBJ1-2 TRBV19 TGTGCCAGTAATCAGGGAGGCTATGGCTACACCTTC CASNQGGYGYTF
- - TRBJ2-5 TRBV5-1 TGCGCCAGCGGCGACCTTTCGGGCGGGGAGACCCAGTACTTC CASGDLSGGETQYF
- TRBD1 TRBJ1-4 TRBV18 TGTGCCAGCTCATCTGGGACAGGGTATGAAAAACTGTTTTTT CASSSGTGYEKLFF
few TRBD1 TRBJ1-2 TRBV30 TGTGCCTGGAGTGCGGGACAGGGGACGGCTGAGGGCTACACCTTC CAWSAGQGTAEGYTF
- TRBD1 TRBJ1-4 TRBV5-1 TGCGCCAGCAGGGCCGGGACAGGGGGCCCGAATGAAAAACTGTTTTTT CASRAGTGGPNEKLFF
- - TRBJ1-1 TRBV7-8 TGTGCCAGCAGCCCGGGGAGGGAACGTTTGGGCACTGAAGCTTTCTTT CASSPGRERLGTEAFF
- - TRBJ1-1 TRBV7-9 TGTGCCAGCAGCGACGAGGGAGTCGCCCCTGAAGCTTTCTTT CASSDEGVAPEAFF
once TRBD1 TRBJ2-2 TRBV9 TGTGCCAGCAGCGTAGAGACAGGGTGGGAGCTGTTTTTT CASSVETGWELFF
- TRBD1 TRBJ2-2 TRBV19 TGTGCCACCGACCCCCCCGGGACAGGGGAATTCACCGGGGAGCTGTTTTTT CATDPPGTGEFTGELFF
once - TRBJ2-7 TRBV6-1 TGTGCCAGCAGTGATTATCGAGAAGCCTACGAGCAGTACTTC CASSDYREAYEQYF
- - TRBJ2-1 TRBV7-2 TGTGCCAGCAGCTCACGGGTAGACAATGAGCAGTTCTTC CASSSRVDNEQFF
- TRBD1 TRBJ2-3 TRBV2 TGTGCCAGCAGGCATCCGGGACAGAGCGATACGCAGTATTTT CASRHPGQSDTQYF
- - TRBJ1-2 TRBV7-8 TGTGCCAGCAGCCTTAACAGGGAGGGCGGAGGCTACACCTTC CASSLNREGGGYTF
- - TRBJ2-7 TRBV7-9 TGTGCCAGCAGCAGACCCGGACTGGATCCCTACGAGCAGTACTTC CASSRPGLDPYEQYF
- - TRBJ1-5 TRBV6-2/TRBV6-3 TGTGCCAGCAGTGGCCGGGACAACGGCCAGCATTTT CASSGRDNGQHF
once TRBD1 TRBJ2-2 TRBV7-2 TGTGCCAGCAGCTTGACAGGGATCGGGGAGCTGTTTTTT CASSLTGIGELFF
- - TRBJ1-6 TRBV28 TGTGCCAGCAGCCCCCAATGGGAGTCACCCCTCCACTTT CASSPQWESPLHF
- - TRBJ1-2 TRBV28 TGTGCCAGCAGTCTAAACAGGGTCTATGGCTACACCTTC CASSLNRVYGYTF
- - TRBJ1-1 TRBV6-5 TGTGCCAGCAGTTCGGACACCGTGAACACTGAAGCTTTCTTT CASSSDTVNTEAFF
- TRBD2 TRBJ2-5 TRBV24-1 TGTGCCACCAGTGATTTAGCCGGCGGGGGGGCTAAAGAGACCCAGTACTTC CATSDLAGGGAKETQYF
few TRBD1 TRBJ2-7 TRBV7-2 TGTGCCAGCAGGCCGACAGGGTCCTACGAGCAGTACTTC CASRPTGSYEQYF
- TRBD2 TRBJ2-5 TRBV6-6 TGTGCCAGCAGTTACTTAACTAGCGGGAGCCGGGAGACCCAGTACTTC CASSYLTSGSRETQYF
few TRBD1 TRBJ2-7 TRBV5-1 TGCGCCAGCAGCTATCAGGGGACAGGGGAGGTGCAGTACTTC CASSYQGTGEVQYF
- - TRBJ2-1 TRBV18 TGTGCCAGCTCACCACCGGGGCAGGGCTCCTACAATGAGCAGTTCTTC CASSPPGQGSYNEQFF
- TRBD2 TRBJ2-1 TRBV7-2 TGTGCCAGCAGCGTAACTAGCGGCTCCTACAATGAGCAGTTCTTC CASSVTSGSYNEQFF
- - TRBJ2-7 TRBV3-1/TRBV3-2 TGTGCCAGCAGCCAAGGAGAACAGTCCTACGAGCAGTACTTC CASSQGEQSYEQYF
- - TRBJ2-2 TRBV6-2/TRBV6-3 TGTGCCAGCAGTTACTATCCGGGGGGACAAACCGGGGAGCTGTTTTTT CASSYYPGGQTGELFF
- - TRBJ1-6 TRBV6-2/TRBV6-3 TGTGCCAGCAGTTACTCGATGGCGATACAGGATAATTCACCCCTCCACTTT CASSYSMAIQDNSPLHF
- - TRBJ1-3 TRBV7-2 TGTGCCAGCAGCCCGGGACATAGCTCTGGAAACACCATATATTTT CASSPGHSSGNTIYF